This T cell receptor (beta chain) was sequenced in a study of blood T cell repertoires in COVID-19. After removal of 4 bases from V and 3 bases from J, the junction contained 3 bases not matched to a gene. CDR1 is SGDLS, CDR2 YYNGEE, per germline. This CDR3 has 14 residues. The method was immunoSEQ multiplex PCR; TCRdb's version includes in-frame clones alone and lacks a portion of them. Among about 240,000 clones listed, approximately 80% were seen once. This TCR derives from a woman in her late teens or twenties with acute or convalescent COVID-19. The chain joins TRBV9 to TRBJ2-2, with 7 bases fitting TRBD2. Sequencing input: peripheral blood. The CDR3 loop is CASSSREDTGELFF. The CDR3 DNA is TGTGCCAGCAGCTCCCGGGAGGACACCGGGGAGCTGTTTTTT.